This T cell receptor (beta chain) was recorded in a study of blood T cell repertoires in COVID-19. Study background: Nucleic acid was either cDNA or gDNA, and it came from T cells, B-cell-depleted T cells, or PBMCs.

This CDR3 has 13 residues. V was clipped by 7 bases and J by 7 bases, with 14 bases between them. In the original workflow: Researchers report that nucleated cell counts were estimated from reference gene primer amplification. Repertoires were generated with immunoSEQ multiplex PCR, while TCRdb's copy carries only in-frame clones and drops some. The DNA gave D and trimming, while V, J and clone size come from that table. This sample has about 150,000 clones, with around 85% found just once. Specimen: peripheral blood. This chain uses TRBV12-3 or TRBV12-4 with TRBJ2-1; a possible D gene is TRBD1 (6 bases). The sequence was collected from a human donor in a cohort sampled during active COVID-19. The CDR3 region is CASTTLQGNEQFF. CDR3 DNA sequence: TGTGCCAGCACTACTCTACAGGGTAATGAGCAGTTCTTC.